Below, 10 T cell receptor beta chains from the same sample are listed, as sequenced in a study of T cell responses to AZD1222 COVID-19 vaccine. Produced via immunoSEQ multiplex PCR; TCRdb's table is partial and in-frame only. The sample records about 120,000 clones, 91% being singletons. Sequences were derived from peripheral blood, sampled on day 0 of AZD1222 vaccination. The receptors derive from an adult in good health.

The chain has TRBV7-2 and TRBJ1-6; D is perhaps TRBD1 (5 bases). With 5 bases removed from V and 0 bases from J, the gap between germline ends came to 14 bases. CDR3 length: 17 amino acids. Germline V gene lookup returns CDR1 SGHTA and CDR2 FQGNSA. As DNA, the CDR3 is TGTGCCAGCAGCAAACGGACAACGAGCTCCTATAATTCACCCCTCCACTTT. Translated: CASSKRTTSSYNSPLHF.

The chain combines TRBV11-3 with TRBJ1-5, with 9 bases aligning to TRBD1. Unmatched junction bases numbered 3, after V lost 4 bases and J lost 2 bases. Germline CDR1 and CDR2: SGHNT and YENEEA. The CDR3 has 15 residues. The CDR3 region is CASSYRTGGNQPQHF. For the CDR3, the DNA is TGTGCCAGCAGCTACCGGACAGGGGGCAATCAGCCCCAGCATTTT.

The genes are TRBV28 and TRBJ2-3; D gene ambiguous. CDR3 length: 15 residues. V was cut by 3 bases and J by 2 bases, with 12 bases left in between. CDR1 and CDR2 from the germline V gene are MDHEN and SYDVKM. The CDR3 region is CASSFDKLTTDTQYF. In nucleotides, the CDR3 is TGTGCCAGCAGTTTTGACAAGCTTACCACAGATACGCAGTATTTT.

DNA for the CDR3: TGTGCCAGCAGGTCGGGACAGGGTCATTCACCCCTCCACTTT. Its translation: CASRSGQGHSPLHF. This rearrangement joins TRBV2 to TRBJ1-6, with 9 bases matching TRBD1. The CDR3 spans 14 residues. V shed 6 bases and J 8 bases; nucleotides not matched to a gene: 5. Germline lookup yields CDR1 SNHLY and CDR2 FYNNEI.

This clone was observed a handful of times. The chain links TRBV27 to TRBJ1-5, with a tentative D call TRBD1 (5 bases). The V end lost 6 bases, the J end lost 4 bases, and 13 bases lay between the germline ends. Germline-derived CDR1 and CDR2 are MNHEY and SMNVEV (reference sequence). This CDR3 contains 14 residues. The CDR3, as DNA: TGTGCCAGCAGCTTAATGGGGGGAAATCAGCCCCAGCATTTT. Protein: CASSLMGGNQPQHF.

The rearrangement uses TRBV24-1 and TRBJ1-2; maybe TRBD1 (5 bases). Germline assignment: CDR1 KGHDR and CDR2 SFDVKD. This CDR3 is 14 amino acids long. V was trimmed by 2 bases and J by 3 bases, leaving 9 bases between them. The CDR3 sequence is CATSDSRTHYGYTF. In DNA, the CDR3 is TGTGCCACCAGTGATTCGAGGACACACTATGGCTACACCTTC.

The chain carries TRBV3-1 (or the pseudogene TRBV3-2) and TRBJ2-2; 7 nucleotides agree with TRBD1. Germline V gene lookup returns CDR1 LGHDT and CDR2 YNNKEL (reference sequence). V lost 8 bases to trimming and J lost 7 bases; unmatched junction nucleotides: 10. CDR3 size: 14 residues. CDR3 sequence: CASLPTGVNGELFF. In DNA, the CDR3 is TGTGCCAGCCTTCCAACAGGGGTTAACGGGGAGCTGTTTTTT.

The chain uses TRBV10-3 and TRBJ2-1; TRBD2 is a possible D gene (6 bases). The CDR3 contains 15 residues. The V gene lost 10 bases and the J gene lost 2 bases, with 18 bases spanning the gap. Germline V lookup: CDR1 ENHRY, CDR2 SYGVKD. CDR3 bases: TGTGCCACGCATCCGGAACTAGCCACCTACAATGAGCAGTTCTTC. It specifies CATHPELATYNEQFF.

The chain is built from TRBV6-5 and TRBJ2-1; unclear D gene. The V end lost 6 bases, the J end lost 0 bases, and 12 bases lay between the germline ends. Germline loops: CDR1 MNHEY, CDR2 SVGAGI. The CDR3 contains 15 residues. This CDR3 is CASSPQPGSYNEQFF. The CDR3, as DNA: TGTGCCAGCAGCCCACAACCCGGCTCCTACAATGAGCAGTTCTTC.

The chain links TRBV6-2 or TRBV6-3 to TRBJ1-1, with 8 positions matching TRBD1. The CDR3 spans 18 residues. Germline V CDR1 and CDR2: MNHEY, SVGEGT. J was trimmed by 0 bases and V by 2 bases; bases with no gene match: 11. The CDR3 bases are TGTGCCAGCAGTTACAGGGGACAGGTGTCCTCTATGAACACTGAAGCTTTCTTT. This encodes CASSYRGQVSSMNTEAFF.